These 22 T cell receptor beta chains were sequenced from one sample in a study of intratumoral heterogeneity in liver cancer. The table came from immunoSEQ multiplex PCR; TCRdb's copy has only in-frame clones and leaves some out. The data hold 20,000 or so clones, with around two thirds observed a single time. Sequenced material: tumor-adjacent normal tissue, taken before any cancer treatment. The source is a woman between 65 and 79 years old with hepatocellular carcinoma.

The J gene is TRBJ2-5, the V gene TRBV7-2; D is possibly TRBD1 (5 bases). Looked up from germline, CDR1 is SGHTA and CDR2 is FQGNSA. V was pared by 2 bases and J by 5 bases, with 15 bases between. This CDR3 comprises 15 residues. CDR3 residues: CASSLRAGIVETQYF. The CDR3 DNA reads as TGTGCCAGCAGCTTACGGGCAGGGATCGTTGAGACCCAGTACTTC.

This clone has a handful of counts. V usage is TRBV7-3 and J usage is TRBJ2-1; TRBD2 matches 10 bases. The V gene end was trimmed by 5 bases and the J gene end by 3 bases; junction bases not matched to a gene: 1. The germline V gene has CDR1 SGHTA and CDR2 FQGTGA. The CDR3 spans 14 residues. The CDR3 DNA follows: TGTGCCAGCAGCCGGACTAGCGGCTACAATGAGCAGTTCTTC. Translation gives CASSRTSGYNEQFF.

The rearrangement links TRBV20-1 to TRBJ2-1, with 11 bases that match TRBD2. The CDR3 has 15 amino acids. V was clipped by 3 bases and J by 4 bases; unmatched bases: 5. The germline V gene encodes CDR1 DFQATT and CDR2 SNEGSKA (reference sequence). DNA of the CDR3: TGCAGTGCTAGTGGGCCTAGCGGGGGGTACAATGAGCAGTTCTTC. Protein: CSASGPSGGYNEQFF.

The rearrangement joins TRBV5-1 to TRBJ2-1; 14 nucleotides match TRBD2. With V trimmed by 7 bases and J by 4 bases, 4 bases remained unmatched. The length of the CDR3 is 15 residues. Germline CDR1 is SGHRS and CDR2 is YFSETQ. DNA of the CDR3: TGCGCCAGCGGGACTAGCGGGAGCAGGTACAATGAGCAGTTCTTC. Translating it yields CASGTSGSRYNEQFF. The full variable domain, its missing parts supplied by reference TRBV5-1 and TRBJ2-1, is KAGVTQTPRYLIKTRGQQVTLSCSPISGHRSVSWYQQTPGQGLQFLFEYFSETQRNKGNFPGRFSGRQFSNSRSEMNVSTLELGDSALYLCASGTSGSRYNEQFFGPGTRLTVL.

The chain couples TRBV18 to TRBJ2-2, with 9 bases matching TRBD1. After removal of 6 bases from V and 2 bases from J, the junction contained 4 bases not matched to a gene. Looked up from germline, CDR1 is KGHSH and CDR2 is LQKENI. This CDR3 contains 15 residues. The CDR3 here is CASSLTGGNTGELFF. The CDR3 nucleotides are TGTGCCAGCTCGCTCACAGGGGGCAACACCGGGGAGCTGTTTTTT.

This clone has more than one count but fewer than ten. The chain has TRBV5-5 and TRBJ1-1, with 7 bases that match TRBD1. After removal of 3 bases from V and 11 bases from J, the junction contained 7 bases not matched to a gene. This CDR3 region has 12 residues. Germline CDR1 is SGHKS and CDR2 is YYEKEE (reference sequence). Here the CDR3 reads CASSYGTEGAFF. For the CDR3, the DNA is TGTGCCAGCAGCTACGGGACAGAAGGTGCTTTCTTT.

This chain links TRBV2 with TRBJ1-1, with D possibly TRBD1 on 5 matching bases. This CDR3 is 13 amino acids long. From germline, CDR1 is SNHLY and CDR2 FYNNEI. Trimming pared 8 bases from V and 4 bases from J, leaving 14 bases between. The DNA of the CDR3 is TGTGCCAGCGCGGGGGAGGGCTTCACTGAAGCTTTCTTT. Protein product: CASAGEGFTEAFF.

This clone was counted between two and nine times. This chain uses TRBV4-1 with TRBJ1-1; 8 bases match TRBD1. The junction had 7 bases not matched to a gene; V was cut back by 0 bases and J by 1 base. The length of the CDR3 is 17 residues. Germline V lookup: CDR1 MGHRA, CDR2 YSYEKL. The DNA for the CDR3 is TGCGCCAGCAGCCAAGACAGGCAGGGGGCTCAGAACACTGAAGCTTTCTTT. Translation: CASSQDRQGAQNTEAFF.

The gene calls are TRBV24-1 and TRBJ2-1; TRBD2 agrees at 10 bases. This CDR3 has 16 residues. V was clipped by 4 bases and J by 3 bases; unmatched bases: 5. Germline lookup yields CDR1 KGHDR and CDR2 SFDVKD. CDR3 DNA sequence: TGTGCCACCAGTGACTCTAGCGGGAGAAACTACAATGAGCAGTTCTTC. Translating gives CATSDSSGRNYNEQFF.

The chain is built from TRBV28 and TRBJ2-5, with a tentative D call TRBD1 (5 bases). Germline V gene sequence: CDR1 MDHEN, CDR2 SYDVKM. The CDR3 is made up of 14 amino acids. The V end was cut by 6 bases, the J end by 5 bases, with 16 bases between. For the CDR3, the DNA is TGTGCCAGCAGACCGGCATCAGGGATGGAGACCCAGTACTTC. Its protein product is CASRPASGMETQYF.

The rearrangement joins TRBV7-9 to TRBJ2-7; D unresolved. The CDR3 sequence is 14 residues long. V was clipped by 6 bases and J by 7 bases, with 19 bases between them. Germline V gene sequence: CDR1 SEHNR, CDR2 FQNEAQ (reference sequence). CDR3 sequence (DNA): TGTGCCAGCAGAGCCGGGCCCGGTTGGGTGGAGCAGTACTTC. Translated: CASRAGPGWVEQYF.

V usage is TRBV9 and J usage is TRBJ2-1; 11 nucleotides match TRBD2. The CDR3 runs to 17 residues. CDR1 SGDLS and CDR2 YYNGEE come from the germline V gene. J lost 6 bases, V lost 4 bases, and 12 bases had no gene match. CDR3: CASSHRGGLAGGNEQFF. The CDR3 DNA sequence: TGTGCCAGCAGCCACAGGGGGGGGCTAGCGGGAGGCAATGAGCAGTTCTTC.

The chain recombines TRBV7-9 with TRBJ1-1; 7 nucleotides agree with TRBD1. The CDR3 extends over 15 amino acids. Germline CDR1 reads SEHNR; CDR2 reads FQNEAQ (reference sequence). V lost 2 bases and J lost 1; bases outside the gene matches: 4. The CDR3 DNA sequence: TGTGCCAGCAGCTTATGGAGGACAGGGAACACTGAAGCTTTCTTT. It yields the protein CASSLWRTGNTEAFF.

In this sample, this clone turned up once. The gene calls are TRBV5-6 and TRBJ2-2; no firm D call. This CDR3 region has 13 residues. Germline loops: CDR1 SGHDT, CDR2 YYEEEE. V lost 0 bases, J lost 4 bases, and 4 bases lay in between. The CDR3, as DNA: TGTGCCAGCAGCTTGGTCAGCACCGGGGAGCTGTTTTTT. Amino acids: CASSLVSTGELFF.

V is TRBV2 and J is TRBJ1-4; D gene uncertain. Trimming removed 3 bases from V and 10 bases from J, with 15 bases in between. Germline-derived CDR1 and CDR2 are SNHLY and FYNNEI. The CDR3 is 14 residues long. The CDR3 sequence is CASSDVGLSGKLFF. The CDR3 bases are TGTGCCAGCAGTGATGTGGGATTGAGTGGAAAACTGTTTTTT.

Notes on this clone: This sample includes further DNA sequences coding for the same CDR3. The V and J genes are TRBV19 and TRBJ1-2; D is ambiguous. CDR3 length equals 12 residues. Per the germline V gene, CDR1 is LNHDA and CDR2 is SQIVND (reference sequence). V lost 2 bases, J lost 5 bases, and 6 bases lay in between. The CDR3 protein is CASSISVYGYTF. For the CDR3, the DNA is TGTGCCAGTAGTATATCGGTTTATGGCTACACCTTC.

The rearrangement links TRBV10-3 to TRBJ2-1, with 11 nucleotides matching TRBD2. From germline, CDR1 is ENHRY and CDR2 SYGVKD. The CDR3 is 16 residues long. V lost 6 bases to trimming and J lost 4 bases; unmatched junction nucleotides: 8. The CDR3 protein is CAISGMTSGNYNEQFF. In DNA, the CDR3 is TGTGCCATCAGCGGCATGACTAGCGGGAATTACAATGAGCAGTTCTTC.

In this sample, this clone turned up a few times. This chain links TRBV30 with TRBJ1-6; D uncertain. Trimming removed 0 bases at V and 10 bases at J, with 7 bases between. Germline V gives CDR1 GTSNPN, CDR2 SVGIG (reference sequence). The CDR3 contains 12 residues. The DNA for the CDR3 is TGTGCCTGGAGTGTTTACGGGTCACCCCTCCACTTT. It yields the protein CAWSVYGSPLHF.

The chain's CDR3 is CASSLSGRLTTGELFF. The CDR3, as DNA: TGTGCCAGCAGTCTCAGCGGGAGGCTTACTACCGGGGAGCTGTTTTTT. This rearrangement joins TRBV2 to TRBJ2-2; 9 bases align to TRBD2. Trimming took 5 bases from V and 5 from J; bases not matched to a gene: 9. The CDR3 is 16 amino acids. The germline V gene encodes CDR1 SNHLY and CDR2 FYNNEI.

As concerns this clone: A junction boundary mismatches the germline segment, possibly from a read error. V usage is TRBV3-1 (or the pseudogene TRBV3-2) and J usage is TRBJ2-3; TRBD1 or TRBD2 may be the D gene (5 bases each). This CDR3 is built from 12 residues. Germline CDR1 and CDR2: LGHDT and YNNKEL (reference sequence). The CDR3 bases are TGTGCCAGCAGCCAAGCCGGGACCGGGCTTTTTTTT. Its protein is CASSQAGTGLFF.

This clone was seen a few times. The sample contains more than one DNA sequence encoding this CDR3. This chain uses TRBV6-2 or TRBV6-3 with TRBJ1-1, with D perhaps TRBD1 (5 bases). Trimming took off 4 bases at V and 1 base at J, with 10 bases between the two ends. There are 14 residues in the CDR3. Germline-derived CDR1 and CDR2 are MNHEY and SVGEGT. The CDR3 nucleotides are TGTGCCAGCAGTTTGTTCGGGGGGAACACTGAAGCTTTCTTT. It translates to CASSLFGGNTEAFF.

The chain carries TRBV7-9 and TRBJ1-2; TRBD1 matches at 8 bases. Germline V gene sequence: CDR1 SEHNR, CDR2 FQNEAQ (reference sequence). The CDR3 loop spans 14 amino acids. The junction had 6 bases not matched to a gene; V was cut back by 2 bases and J by 7 bases. The chain's CDR3 is CASSLSGGAGGYTF. The DNA for the CDR3 is TGTGCCAGCAGCTTATCAGGGGGCGCGGGTGGCTACACCTTC. The full variable domain, completed using reference TRBV7-9 and TRBJ1-2, is DTGVSQNPRHKITKRGQNVTFRCDPISEHNRLYWYRQTLGQGPEFLTYFQNEAQLEKSRLLSDRFSAERPKGSFSTLEIQRTEQGDSAMYLCASSLSGGAGGYTFGSGTRLTVV.